This record covers a single T cell receptor beta chain. Its antigen remains unidentified. The assay was immunoSEQ multiplex PCR, and TCRdb's table has in-frame clones only and misses some. The sample has approximately 33,000 clones, about 88% seen once. The sample is drawn from a study of OX40 agonist ivuxolimab in advanced cancers. CDR3 length equals 15 residues. From germline, CDR1 is SQVTM and CDR2 ANQGSEA. Trimming left V 1 base short and J 2 bases short, with 12 bases between. General study results and limits: Expansion of clones was among the lowest in partial responders at 0.1-3.0 mg/kg.

This chain uses TRBV29-1 with TRBJ2-1; D might be TRBD2 (5 bases). The clonotype was recovered from an adult with an advanced solid tumor such as melanoma, head and neck, liver or kidney cancer. This sample comprised CD4+ or CD8+ T cells sorted from blood, obtained in a trial of the OX40 agonist ivuxolimab. CDR3 bases: TGCAGCGTTGAAGGGTTCCGGGGAACCTACAATGAGCAGTTCTTC. The encoded protein is CSVEGFRGTYNEQFF.